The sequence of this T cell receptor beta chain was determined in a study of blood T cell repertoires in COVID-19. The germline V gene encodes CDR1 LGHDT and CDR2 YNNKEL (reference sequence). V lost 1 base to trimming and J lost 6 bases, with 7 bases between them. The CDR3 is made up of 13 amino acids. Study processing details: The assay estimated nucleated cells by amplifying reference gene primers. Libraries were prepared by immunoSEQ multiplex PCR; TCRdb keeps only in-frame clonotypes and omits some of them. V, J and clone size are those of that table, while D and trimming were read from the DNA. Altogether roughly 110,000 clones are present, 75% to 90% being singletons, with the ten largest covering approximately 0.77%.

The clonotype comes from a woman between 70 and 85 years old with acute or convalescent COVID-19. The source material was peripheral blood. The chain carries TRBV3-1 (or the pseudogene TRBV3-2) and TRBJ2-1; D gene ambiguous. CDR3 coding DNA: TGTGCCAGCAGCCAAGCAACTACCAATGAGCAGTTCTTC. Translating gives CASSQATTNEQFF.